The TCR beta chain under discussion was sequenced for a study of control samples from healthy donors and cancer patients. The protocol was immunoSEQ multiplex PCR, while the TCRdb copy is restricted to in-frame clones and leaves out a portion. The sample contains about 160,000 clones, around 94% of which appear only once. Germline V gene data show CDR1 as KGHSH and CDR2 as LQKENI. V lost 3 bases to trimming and J lost 7 bases, with 12 bases between them. This CDR3 has 13 amino acids. The chain combines TRBV18 with TRBJ1-1, with D unclear. The clonotype was recovered from a man aged 55 to 70 with colorectal cancer. The sample comprised PBMCs. The CDR3 DNA follows: TGTGCCAGCTCACCGGTCGGAACGGGTGAAGCTTTCTTT. It translates to CASSPVGTGEAFF.